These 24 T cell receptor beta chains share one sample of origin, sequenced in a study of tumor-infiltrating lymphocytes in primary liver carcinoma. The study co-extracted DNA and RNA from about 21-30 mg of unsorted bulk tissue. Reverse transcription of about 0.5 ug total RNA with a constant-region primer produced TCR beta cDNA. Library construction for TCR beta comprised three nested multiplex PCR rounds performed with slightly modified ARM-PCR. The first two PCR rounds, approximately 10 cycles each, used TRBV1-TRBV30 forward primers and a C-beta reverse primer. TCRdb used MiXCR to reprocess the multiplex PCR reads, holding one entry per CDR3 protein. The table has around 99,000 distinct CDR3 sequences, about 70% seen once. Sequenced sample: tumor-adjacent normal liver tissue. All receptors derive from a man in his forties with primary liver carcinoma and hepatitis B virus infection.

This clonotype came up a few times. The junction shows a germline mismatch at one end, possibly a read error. As DNA, the CDR3 is TGTGCCAGCAGTAGGGGACTAGCGGTTAGCACAGATATGCAGTATTTT. Translation gives CASSRGLAVSTDMQYF. The rearrangement joins TRBV11-1 to TRBJ2-3; 11 nucleotides agree with TRBD2. The CDR3 runs 16 residues. The germline V gene has CDR1 SGHAT and CDR2 FQDESV (reference sequence). Full variable domain (outside the CDR3, taken from reference TRBV11-1 and TRBJ2-3): EAEVAQSPRYKITEKSQAVAFWCDPISGHATLYWYRQILGQGPELLVQFQDESVVDDSQLPKDRFSAERLKGVDSTLKIQPAELGDSAMYLCASSRGLAVSTDMQYFGPGTRLTVL.

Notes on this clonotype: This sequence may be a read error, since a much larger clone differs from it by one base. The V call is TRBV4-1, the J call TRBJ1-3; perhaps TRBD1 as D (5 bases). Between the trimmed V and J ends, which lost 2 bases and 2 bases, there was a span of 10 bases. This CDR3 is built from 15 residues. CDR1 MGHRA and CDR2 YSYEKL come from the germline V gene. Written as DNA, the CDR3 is TGCGCCAGCAGCCAATCCCAGGGCCCTGGAAACACCATATATTTT. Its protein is CASSQSQGPGNTIYF.

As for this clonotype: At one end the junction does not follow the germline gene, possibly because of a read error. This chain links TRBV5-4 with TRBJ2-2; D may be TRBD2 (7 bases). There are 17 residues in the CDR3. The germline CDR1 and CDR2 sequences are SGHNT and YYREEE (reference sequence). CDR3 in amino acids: CVSSWGLAAMNTGELFF. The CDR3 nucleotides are TGTGTCAGCAGCTGGGGGCTAGCGGCTATGAACACCGGGGAGCTGTTTTTT.

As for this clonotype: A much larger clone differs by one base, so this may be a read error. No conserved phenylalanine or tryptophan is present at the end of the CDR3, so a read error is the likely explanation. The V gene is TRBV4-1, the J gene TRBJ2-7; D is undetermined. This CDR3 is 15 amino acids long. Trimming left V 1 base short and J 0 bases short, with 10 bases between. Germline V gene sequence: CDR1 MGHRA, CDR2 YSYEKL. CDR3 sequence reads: CASSQGSTFSYEQYI. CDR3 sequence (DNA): TGCGCCAGCAGCCAAGGGTCGACTTTCTCCTACGAGCAGTACATC.

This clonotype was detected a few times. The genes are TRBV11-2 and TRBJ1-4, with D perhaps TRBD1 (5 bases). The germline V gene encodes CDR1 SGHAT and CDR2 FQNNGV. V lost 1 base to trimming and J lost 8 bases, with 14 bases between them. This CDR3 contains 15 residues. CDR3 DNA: TGTGCCAGCAGCTTAGGGACATGGGGTGGAGAAAAACTGTTTTTT. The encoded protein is CASSLGTWGGEKLFF.

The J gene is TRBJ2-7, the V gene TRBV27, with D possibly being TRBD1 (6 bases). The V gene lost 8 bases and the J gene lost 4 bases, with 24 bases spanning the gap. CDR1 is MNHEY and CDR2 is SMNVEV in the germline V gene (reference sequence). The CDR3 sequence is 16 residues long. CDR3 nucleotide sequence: TGTGCCAGCGGCCCCACGTCCCTTCAGGGGTTATACGAGCAGTACTTC. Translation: CASGPTSLQGLYEQYF.

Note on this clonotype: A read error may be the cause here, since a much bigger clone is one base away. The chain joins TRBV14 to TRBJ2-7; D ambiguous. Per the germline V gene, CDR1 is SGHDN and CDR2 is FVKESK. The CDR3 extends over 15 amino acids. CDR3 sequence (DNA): TGTGCCAGCAGCCCCAGAGCGAGCAGAAGGAACGAGCAGAACTTC. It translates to CASSPRASRRNEQNF.

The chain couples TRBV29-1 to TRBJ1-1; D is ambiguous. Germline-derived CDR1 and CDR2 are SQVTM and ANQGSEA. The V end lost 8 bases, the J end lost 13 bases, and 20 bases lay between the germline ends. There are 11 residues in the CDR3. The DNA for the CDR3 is TGCAGCCTCATTTGGGATGAAAAAGTTTTCTTT. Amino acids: CSLIWDEKVFF.

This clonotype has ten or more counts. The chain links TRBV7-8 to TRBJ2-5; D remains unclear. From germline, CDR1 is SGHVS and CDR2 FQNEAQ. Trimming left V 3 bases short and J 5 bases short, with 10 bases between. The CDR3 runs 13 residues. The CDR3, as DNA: TGTGCCAGCAGCTTCACCCGGCTGGAGACCCAGTACTTC. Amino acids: CASSFTRLETQYF.

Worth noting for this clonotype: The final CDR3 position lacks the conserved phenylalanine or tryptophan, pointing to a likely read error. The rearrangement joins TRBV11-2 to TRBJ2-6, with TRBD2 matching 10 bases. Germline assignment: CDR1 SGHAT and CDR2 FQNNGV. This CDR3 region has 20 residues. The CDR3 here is CASSLDSVAGGLSGANVLTI. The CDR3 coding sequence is TGTGCCAGTAGCTTAGATTCGGTAGCGGGAGGCCTCTCTGGGGCCAACGTCCTGACTATC.

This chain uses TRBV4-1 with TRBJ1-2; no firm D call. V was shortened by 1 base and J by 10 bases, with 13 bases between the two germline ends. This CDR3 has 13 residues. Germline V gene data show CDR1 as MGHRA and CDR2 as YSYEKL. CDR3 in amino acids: CASSQGPGIVYTF. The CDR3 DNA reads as TGCGCCAGCAGCCAAGGGCCCGGCATTGTCTACACCTTC.

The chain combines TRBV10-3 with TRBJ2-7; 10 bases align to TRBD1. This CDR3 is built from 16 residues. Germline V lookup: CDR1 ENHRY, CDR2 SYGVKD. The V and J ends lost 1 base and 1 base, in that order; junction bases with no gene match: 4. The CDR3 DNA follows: TGTGCCATCAGTGAGTTTGGGACAGGGGCGTCCTACGAGCAGTACTTC. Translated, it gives CAISEFGTGASYEQYF.

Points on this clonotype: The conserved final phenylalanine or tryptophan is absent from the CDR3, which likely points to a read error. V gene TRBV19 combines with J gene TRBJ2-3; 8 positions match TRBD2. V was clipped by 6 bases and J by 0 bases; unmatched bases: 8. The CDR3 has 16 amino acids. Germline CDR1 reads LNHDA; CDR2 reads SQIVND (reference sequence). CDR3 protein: CASSRGLAFSTDTQYY. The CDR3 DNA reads TGTGCCAGTAGCCGAGGACTAGCCTTTAGCACAGATACGCAGTATTAT.

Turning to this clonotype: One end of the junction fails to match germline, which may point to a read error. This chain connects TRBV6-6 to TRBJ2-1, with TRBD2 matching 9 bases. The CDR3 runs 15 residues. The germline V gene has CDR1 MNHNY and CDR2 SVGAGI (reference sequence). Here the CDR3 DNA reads TGTGCCAGCAGTTCTGCGACTAGCGGACACTATGAGCAATTCTTC. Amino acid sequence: CASSSATSGHYEQFF.

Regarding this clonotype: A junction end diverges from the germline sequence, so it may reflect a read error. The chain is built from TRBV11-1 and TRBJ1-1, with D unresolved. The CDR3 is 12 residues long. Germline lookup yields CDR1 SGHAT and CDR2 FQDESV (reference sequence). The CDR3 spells CAGSLRGSEAFF. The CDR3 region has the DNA TGTGCCGGCAGCCTCAGAGGTTCTGAAGCTTTCTTT.

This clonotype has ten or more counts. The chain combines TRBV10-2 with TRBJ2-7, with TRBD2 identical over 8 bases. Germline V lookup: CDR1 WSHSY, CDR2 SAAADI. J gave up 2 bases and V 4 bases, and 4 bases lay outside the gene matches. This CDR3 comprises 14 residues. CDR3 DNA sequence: TGCGCCAGCAGTGGGCTAGCGGGTCCCTACGAGCAGTACTTC. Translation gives CASSGLAGPYEQYF.

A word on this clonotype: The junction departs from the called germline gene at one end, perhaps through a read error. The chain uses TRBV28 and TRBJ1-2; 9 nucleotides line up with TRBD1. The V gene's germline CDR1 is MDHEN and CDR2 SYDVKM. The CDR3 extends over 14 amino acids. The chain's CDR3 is CVSSQGQGFYGYTF. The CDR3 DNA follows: TGTGTCAGCAGCCAGGGACAGGGTTTCTATGGCTACACCTTC.

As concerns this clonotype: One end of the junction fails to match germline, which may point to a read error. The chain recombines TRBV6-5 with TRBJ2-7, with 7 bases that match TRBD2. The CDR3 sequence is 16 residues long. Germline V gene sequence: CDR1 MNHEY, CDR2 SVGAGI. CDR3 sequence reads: CVSNRRGLAVSYEQYF. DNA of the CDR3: TGTGTCAGCAACCGTCGCGGGCTAGCGGTCTCCTACGAGCAGTACTTC.

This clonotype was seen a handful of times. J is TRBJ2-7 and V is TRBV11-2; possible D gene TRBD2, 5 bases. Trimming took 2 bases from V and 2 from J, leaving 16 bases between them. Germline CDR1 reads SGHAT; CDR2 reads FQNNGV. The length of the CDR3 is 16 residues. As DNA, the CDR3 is TGTGCCAGCAGCTTATCGGAGGAACAGATCCCCTACGAGCAGTACTTC. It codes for CASSLSEEQIPYEQYF.

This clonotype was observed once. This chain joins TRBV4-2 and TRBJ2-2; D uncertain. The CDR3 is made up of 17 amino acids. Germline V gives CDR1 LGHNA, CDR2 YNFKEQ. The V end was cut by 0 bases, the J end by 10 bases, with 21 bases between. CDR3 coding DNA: TGTGCCAGCAGCCAAGAAACCACTGGGATATGGGCCGAGGAGCTGTTTTTT. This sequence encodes CASSQETTGIWAEELFF.

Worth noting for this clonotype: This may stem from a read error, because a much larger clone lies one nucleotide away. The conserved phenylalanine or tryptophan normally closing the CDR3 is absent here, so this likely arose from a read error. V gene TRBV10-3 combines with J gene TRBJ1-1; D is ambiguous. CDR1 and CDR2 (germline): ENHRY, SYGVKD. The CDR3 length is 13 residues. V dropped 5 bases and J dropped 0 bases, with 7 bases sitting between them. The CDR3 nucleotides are TGTGCCATCAGTTTTCAGATGAACACTGAAGCTTTCCTT. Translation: CAISFQMNTEAFL.

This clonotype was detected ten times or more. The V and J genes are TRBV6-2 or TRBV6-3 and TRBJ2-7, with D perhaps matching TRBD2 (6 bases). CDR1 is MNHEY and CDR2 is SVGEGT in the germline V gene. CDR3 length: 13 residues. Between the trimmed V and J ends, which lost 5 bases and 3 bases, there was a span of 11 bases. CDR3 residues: CASSGDFYYEQYF. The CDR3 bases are TGTGCCAGCAGTGGGGACTTCTACTACGAGCAGTACTTC.

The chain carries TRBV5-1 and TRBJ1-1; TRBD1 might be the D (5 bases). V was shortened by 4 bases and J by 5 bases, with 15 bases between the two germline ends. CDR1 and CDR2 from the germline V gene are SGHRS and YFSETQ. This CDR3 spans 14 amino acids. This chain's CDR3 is CASSPALRGTEAFF. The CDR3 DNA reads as TGCGCCAGCAGCCCCGCATTAAGGGGTACTGAAGCTTTCTTT. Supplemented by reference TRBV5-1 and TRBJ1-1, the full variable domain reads KAGVTQTPRYLIKTRGQQVTLSCSPISGHRSVSWYQQTPGQGLQFLFEYFSETQRNKGNFPGRFSGRQFSNSRSEMNVSTLELGDSALYLCASSPALRGTEAFFGQGTRLTVV.

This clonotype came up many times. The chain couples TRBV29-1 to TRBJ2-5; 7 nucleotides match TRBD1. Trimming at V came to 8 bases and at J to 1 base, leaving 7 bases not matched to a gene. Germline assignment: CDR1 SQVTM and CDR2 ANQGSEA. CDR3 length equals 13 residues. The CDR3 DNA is TGCAGCACAGTGTCAGGGGGCCAAGAGACCCAGTACTTC. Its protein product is CSTVSGGQETQYF.